This T cell receptor (beta chain) was captured by sequencing in a study of cytomegalovirus exposure and HLA in healthy donors (dated by TCRdb to 2016 to 2017). At the level of the whole study: In an earlier analysis of roughly 500 of the donors, around 290 Gb of sequence data and 95 million to 130 million unique TCR beta sequences from roughly 180 million T cells were reported. Genome-wide SNP genotypes for about 65% of the 666 donors were used in a later genetic analysis, which treated that subset as a discovery cohort. Because of strong linkage in the cohort, five DR-DQ haplotypes were treated as single units for association and clustering. Both class I and class II loci were covered by HLA typing, at four-digit resolution. All discovery cohort repertoires had been generated using a single sequencing platform. Across about 380 genotyped donors of the cohort, an average of roughly 250,000 unique TCR beta nucleotide sequences per donor were sequenced, and 15% to 20% of those sequences were non-productive. Rather than drawing on any new phenotypic data, the later analysis identified candidate immune exposures from TCR beta sequences and the way those sequences occurred across donors. Donor age, sex, ethnicity and CMV serostatus were collected together with the repertoire data. To predict cytomegalovirus infection status, the study combined high-throughput TCR immunosequencing, statistical association of individual TCRs with disease status, and machine learning. Among the roughly 400 genotyped donors, approximately 77% belonged to the genetic ancestry cluster associated with self-reported Caucasian donors. An earlier analysis of approximately 580 of the donors used high-throughput TCR beta sequencing to judge whether each TCR beta V gene segment behaved as functional or pseudogenic. To study patterns of TCR occurrence, a later analysis re-analyzed previously published TCR beta repertoires from under 750 donors and added high-resolution HLA genotyping. Using immunosequencing, the study profiled T cell repertoires from around 670 subjects and related those repertoires to cytomegalovirus serostatus. The number of typed donors differed by locus: about 629-640 for A, B, C, DRB1 and DQB1; 500 to 550 for DQA1; about 600 for DPA1; and roughly 490 for DPB1. The aim of the study was to test whether cataloging public T cell receptors could identify signatures of past pathogen exposure. An early release that covered 640 HLA-typed donors contained approximately 300 gigabases of sequencing data and about 84 million unique TCR sequences. Along with the approximately 600-subject first cohort, a separate validation cohort of 120 different subjects was used.

Cut back by 10 bases and 2 bases, the V and J ends lie 11 bases apart. CDR1 SGHAT and CDR2 FQNNGV are derived from the germline V gene. Taken from cysteine to phenylalanine, the CDR3 has 12 residues. Only CDR3 DNA remains: 36 bases, in frame from the first base. Comment on this clone: Its target antigen remains unknown. No base quality information exists; no much larger clone differs at one position.

The cohort was made up of several hundred healthy bone marrow donors. Cohort members were all nominally healthy when sampled, although unrecorded immune exposures were likely present. The donor was CMV seronegative and belonged to the group of 352 seronegative cohort members. A peripheral blood sample was provided by each donor, and peripheral blood mononuclear cells were used for TCR beta sequencing. The Qiagen DNeasy Blood Extraction Kit was used to extract genomic DNA from the blood cell samples. Library preparation employed the immunoSEQ multiplex PCR assay. The multiplex PCR relied on a mix of 60 forward primers for TCR Vbeta segments and 13 reverse primers for TCR Jbeta segments. A multiplex PCR assay on genomic DNA amplified the CDR3 region of rearranged TCR beta genes. The Illumina HiSeq System was used to sequence the amplified TCR beta libraries as 87-base-pair reads. The authors' analysis ran thus. A later analysis counted approximately 74 million unique TCR beta chains across the 500 to 850 repertoires, and around 9.9 million of these chains were shared by at least two donors. Raw reads were error-corrected and collapsed into unique sequences by a nearest-neighbor algorithm in which closely related sequences were merged to remove PCR and sequencing errors. Alignment of CDR3 sequences to IMGT reference sequences was used to assign V, D and J gene segments. For a sequence to be retained, a match of at least six nucleotides was required to both a V gene segment and a J gene segment. A rearrangement was called productive if the CDR3 had no stop codons and remained in frame with V and J, and every other rearrangement was called non-productive. CDR3 was defined according to IMGT convention as the region running from the second conserved V-encoded cysteine to the conserved J-encoded phenylalanine. Sequences without an unambiguous match to a single V gene segment were excluded from the earlier analysis of several hundred of the donors. An earlier analysis of about 590 of the donors classified V segments as functional when productive rearrangements were above 56.7% and as segregating when the standard deviation between donors was above 5%. A statistical classification framework was developed to diagnose cytomegalovirus status using the catalog of TCR beta chain sequences. V and J gene assignment, in a later analysis, came from comparing TCR nucleotide sequences with IMGT/GENE-DB human TR gene sequences. In a later analysis, CDR3 sequences and most-parsimonious VDJ recombination scenarios were assigned using the TCRdist pipeline. In a later analysis, each TCR beta chain was defined by its CDR3 amino acid sequence together with its V-gene family, and reads without a unique V-gene family were excluded. In a later analysis, around 600 highly shared, low-generation-probability nucleotide sequences were removed to address suspected cross-contamination and a sequencing artifact. For each public chain, a later analysis derived a clonal expansion index from normalized ranks of inferred template counts within each repertoire. In a later analysis, generation probabilities were computed with a VDJ recombination model fitted to out-of-frame rearrangements, and the resulting probabilities were checked against IGoR. In a later analysis, TCR-TCR, TCR-HLA and TCR-CMV co-occurrence was scored with hypergeometric tests, and a repertoire-size bias correction was applied to TCR pairs. A later analysis estimated false discovery rates by permuting HLA or CMV assignments 20 times. In a later analysis, co-occurring TCRs were grouped with DBSCAN, and TCRdist sequence similarity was added when clustering was performed within HLA-allele-positive subsets. Co-occurrence clustering excluded repertoires with fewer than 30,000 or more than 120,000 public chains, plus five with anomalous nucleotide sharing. TCRdb's version of the immuneACCESS table is confined to in-frame rearrangements and falls short of the full clone set. An unresolved V gene accounts for under half of the shortfall where checked; the remainder is of unknown origin. Clonal size and the V and J genes are those of that table, whereas D and trimming came from the DNA. The sample data list approximately 100,000 clones, and less than 80% of these were observed just once. The ten largest make up 2.5% to 3.5% of the sample.

Here is what the overall study found, with its caveats: Some IMGT-functional V segments, including TRBV6-2 and TRBV6-3, could not be told apart with the 87-base-pair reads, so those segments were excluded. Over 15 rarely observed V segments, including chromosome 9 orphons, were excluded from the earlier analysis of some 590 of the donors because counts were too low. A later analysis reported that several top co-occurrence clusters appeared linked to parvovirus B19, influenza, CMV and Epstein-Barr virus. A further reported finding was that TCR beta sequences accurately predicted the HLA-A and HLA-B alleles for most subjects in the first cohort. Three of the identified cytomegalovirus-associated TCR beta chains were confirmed in vitro to be specific for cytomegalovirus antigens. Linkage disequilibrium might explain the correlated functional status among segregating V segments, but an unknown experimental factor could not be excluded. Immune exposure information for the cohort was limited to CMV serostatus. The presence/absence analyses assumed that sequencing depth was roughly uniform across donors, and that assumption may not be true. Cytomegalovirus status was reported to be diagnosed by the classifier with high specificity and sensitivity in both the original and validation cohorts. Because HLA typing was missing for some donors at each locus, association tests included only the typed subset. In an earlier analysis of fewer than 750 of the donors, most TCR beta V segments were observed in productive rearrangements about 87% or about 30% of the time, broadly matching IMGT annotations. While some public TCRs were present in many individuals, most TCR sequences turned up only very rarely across donors. The sequencing pipeline was judged likely to have produced a cluster of highly shared sequence variants as a technical artifact. Most CMV-associated TCR beta chains appeared to be HLA-restricted in a later analysis, and the HLA associations seemed to be driven largely by CMV exposure. When HLA alleles, especially DR and DQ, strongly co-occurred, attributing TCR associations to individual alleles was difficult. In a later genetic analysis, fewer N-insertions in productive TCRs were reported among donors in an Asian-associated ancestry cluster than the approximately 670-donor mean. The study listed 164 TCR beta chains as associated with cytomegalovirus. The authors suggested that the approach could potentially be extended to other disease states and immunological phenotypes. In a later analysis, some 18,000 TCR beta sequences were associated with specific HLA alleles at a false discovery rate of 0.05. This cohort had only TCR beta chains sequenced, and the lack of alpha or paired-chain data limited which features could be detected. According to a later analysis, TCR association rates differed among HLA loci, with DRB1 alleles showing the most associated TCRs and HLA-C alleles showing the fewest. In a later analysis, HLA-associated TCR beta chains showed more clonal expansion and lower generation probabilities than non-associated chains that were equally common. A later genetic analysis associated a missense DCLRE1C variant with V-gene and J-gene trimming of TCR beta chains, and an independent cohort replicated the association.

The receptor comes from a woman in her forties in good health and CMV-seronegative. Sequencing used PBMCs. Recombination joined TRBV11-2 with TRBJ1-1; no confident D gene assignment can be made. The CDR3 corresponds to CATKGSNTEAFF. The sequence in DNA is TGTGCCACCAAAGGGAGTAACACTGAAGCTTTCTTT.